This T cell receptor (beta chain) was sequenced during a study of blood T cell repertoires in COVID-19. Overall study context: In each case, the material was cDNA or gDNA derived from T cells, B-cell-depleted T cells, or PBMCs.

Per the original methods: Estimates of nucleated cell counts were drawn from the amplification of reference gene primers. The repertoire was sequenced with immunoSEQ multiplex PCR; TCRdb's copy has only in-frame clones and lacks some. V, J and clone size reflect that table, while D and trimming were determined from the DNA. The sample carries 300,000 to 350,000 clones, 80% to 90% recorded once. Before being deemed recovered, Cohort 3 donors had two negative PCRs, clearance, or symptom resolution. This CDR3 is built from 15 residues. The V end lost 1 base, the J end lost 1 base, and 10 bases lay between the germline ends. Germline CDR1 SGHVS, CDR2 FNYEAQ.

The rearrangement links TRBV7-6 to TRBJ1-1; D ambiguous. This sequence originates from a young man who had recovered from COVID-19. Source material: PBMCs or T cells enriched from blood (not recorded which). The CDR3 DNA reads as TGTGCCAGCAGCTTAGTTCGGGGATCGAACACTGAAGCTTTCTTT. This gives the protein CASSLVRGSNTEAFF.